Presented here are 8 T cell receptor beta chains from one specimen sequenced in a study of blood T cells in healthy people across ages. Primers used in a second PCR of about 7 to 11 cycles were a sample-barcoded 5' primer and a J-beta primer mix. TCRdb processed the 5' RACE reads anew with MiXCR; each CDR3 protein has one entry. The profile covers about 760,000 distinct CDR3 sequences, with around 25% appearing a single time and roughly a tenth taken by the ten largest. These same data were also listed under a study on T cells of mothers and their children.

Sequencing was done on a sample of blood. Receptors were obtained from a boy between 10 and 17 years old in good health.

The chain joins TRBV20-1 to TRBJ1-2; TRBD1 agrees at 8 bases. Germline CDR1 and CDR2: DFQATT and SNEGSKA (reference sequence). V dropped 5 bases and J dropped 0; count of bases not matched to a gene: 8. CDR3 length equals 15 residues. CDR3 sequence reads: CSAGKQGGTNYGYTF. The CDR3 DNA sequence: TGCAGTGCTGGCAAACAGGGGGGTACTAACTATGGCTACACCTTC.

This clonotype was recorded a few times. The chain joins TRBV15 to TRBJ2-5; D gene ambiguous. The end of the DNA fits TRBJ2-7 better, so the J call may be wrong. The CDR3 has 15 residues. The germline CDR1 and CDR2 sequences are LNHNV and YYDKDF (reference sequence). CDR3 in DNA: TGTGCCACCAGCAGTTTGTACACGTCTACCTACGAGCAGTACTTC. Residues: CATSSLYTSTYEQYF.

The table lists this clonotype with a few counts. The J gene is TRBJ2-7, the V gene TRBV6-2 or TRBV6-3; 8 nucleotides agree with TRBD2. The J segment lost 4 bases and the V segment lost 3 bases, leaving 5 bases of the junction unmatched. The CDR3 loop spans 14 amino acids. Germline loops: CDR1 MNHEY, CDR2 SVGEGT. The CDR3 loop reads CASSYREGRYEQYF. The CDR3 coding sequence is TGTGCCAGCAGTTATCGGGAGGGCCGATACGAGCAGTACTTC.

The chain uses TRBV20-1 and TRBJ1-6; D uncertain. V shed 5 bases and J shed 14 bases, with 16 bases lying between them. Germline V gives CDR1 DFQATT, CDR2 SNEGSKA (reference sequence). The CDR3 has 12 residues. The CDR3 is CSAAQDPSTLHF. CDR3 nucleotides: TGCAGTGCTGCCCAGGACCCCTCAACCCTCCACTTT.

This clonotype appeared a few times. This rearrangement joins TRBV4-1 to TRBJ2-5; the D is unclear. The V gene's germline CDR1 is MGHRA and CDR2 YSYEKL. There are 18 residues in the CDR3. V was shortened by 0 bases and J by 4 bases, with 21 bases between the two germline ends. The CDR3 bases are TGCGCCAGCAGCCAAGATGTCCCCACCACATTTCTAGGAGAGACCCAGTACTTC. It is translated as CASSQDVPTTFLGETQYF.

The rearrangement uses TRBV6-1 and TRBJ2-2; tentative D call: TRBD1 (6 bases). The CDR3 loop spans 15 amino acids. V gave up 7 bases and J gave up 3 bases, with 15 bases separating them. Germline V lookup: CDR1 MNHNS, CDR2 SASEGT. In nucleotides, the CDR3 is TGTGCCAGCACAGTTCTCCCAGGGGACACCGGGGAGCTGTTTTTT. Encoded protein: CASTVLPGDTGELFF.

This chain links TRBV4-1 with TRBJ2-3; 9 bases are a match to TRBD1. J was trimmed by 1 base and V by 3 bases; bases with no gene match: 2. The germline V gene encodes CDR1 MGHRA and CDR2 YSYEKL. The CDR3 length is 15 residues. The CDR3 bases are TGCGCCAGCAGCCAGGGACAGGGCGGCACAGATACGCAGTATTTT. Encoded protein: CASSQGQGGTDTQYF.

The chain employs TRBV12-3 or TRBV12-4 and TRBJ2-1; D remains unclear. The ends were cut back, 3 bases at V and 7 bases at J, with 13 bases in the middle. The CDR3 covers 14 residues. DNA of the CDR3: TGTGCCAGCAGTTTGGACCCTTATTTTAATGAGCAGTTCTTC. This encodes CASSLDPYFNEQFF.